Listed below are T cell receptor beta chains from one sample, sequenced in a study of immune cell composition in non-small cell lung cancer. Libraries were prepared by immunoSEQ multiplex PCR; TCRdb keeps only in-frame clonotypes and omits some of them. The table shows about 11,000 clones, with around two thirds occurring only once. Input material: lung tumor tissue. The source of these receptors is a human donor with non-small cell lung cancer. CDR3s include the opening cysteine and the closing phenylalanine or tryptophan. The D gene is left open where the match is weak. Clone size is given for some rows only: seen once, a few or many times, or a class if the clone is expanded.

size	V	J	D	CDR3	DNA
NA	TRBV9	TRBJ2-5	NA	CASSVDASGTGTQYF	TGTGCCAGCAGCGTAGACGCGTCGGGTACCGGGACCCAGTACTTC
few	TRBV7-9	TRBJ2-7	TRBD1	CASSPDRFRSYEQYF	TGTGCCAGCAGCCCGGACAGGTTCCGCTCCTACGAGCAGTACTTC
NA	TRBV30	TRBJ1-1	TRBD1	CAWSRDRETEAFF	TGTGCCTGGAGTCGGGACAGGGAAACTGAAGCTTTCTTT
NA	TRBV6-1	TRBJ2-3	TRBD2	CASSGGGPRATEITDTQYF	TGTGCCAGCAGTGGGGGGGGTCCTCGTGCGACCGAAATCACAGATACGCAGTATTTT
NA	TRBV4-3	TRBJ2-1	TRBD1	CASSQDRDSSAEQFF	TGCGCCAGCAGCCAAGATCGGGACAGCTCAGCTGAGCAGTTCTTC
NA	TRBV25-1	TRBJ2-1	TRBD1	CASSDVSGGNEQFF	TGTGCCAGCAGTGATGTGTCAGGGGGCAATGAGCAGTTCTTC
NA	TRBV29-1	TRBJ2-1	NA	CSAWEPNEQFF	TGCAGCGCCTGGGAGCCCAATGAGCAGTTCTTC
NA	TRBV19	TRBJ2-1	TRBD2	CASSIAGLSYNEQFF	TGTGCCAGTAGTATTGCGGGACTATCCTACAATGAGCAGTTCTTC
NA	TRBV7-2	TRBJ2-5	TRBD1	CASSLGQGRQETQYF	TGTGCCAGCAGCTTAGGACAGGGGCGACAAGAGACCCAGTACTTC
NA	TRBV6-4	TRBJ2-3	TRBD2	CASSDSASGAGTDTQYF	TGTGCCAGCAGTGACTCGGCTAGCGGGGCTGGCACAGATACGCAGTATTTT
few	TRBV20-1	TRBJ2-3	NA	CSARGGDTQYF	TGCAGTGCTAGAGGAGGGGATACGCAGTATTTT
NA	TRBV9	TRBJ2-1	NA	CASSVQAESHNEQFF	TGTGCCAGCAGCGTACAAGCGGAGTCCCACAATGAGCAGTTCTTC
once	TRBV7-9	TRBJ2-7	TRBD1	CASSSGQGKPVYEQYF	TGTGCCAGCAGCAGTGGACAGGGGAAACCCGTCTACGAGCAGTACTTC
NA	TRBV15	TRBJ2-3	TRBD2	CATSRGDYTDTQYF	TGTGCCACCAGCCGGGGGGACTACACAGATACGCAGTATTTT
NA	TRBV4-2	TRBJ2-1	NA	CASSQARSGRGYEQFF	TGTGCCAGCAGCCAAGCAAGATCAGGGCGGGGCTATGAGCAGTTCTTC
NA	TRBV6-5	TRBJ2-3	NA	CASRSAAGFTDTQYF	TGTGCCAGCAGGTCCGCGGCGGGTTTCACAGATACGCAGTATTTT
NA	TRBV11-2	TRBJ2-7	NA	CASSSLRGAHYEQYF	TGTGCCAGCAGCTCCTTACGCGGGGCGCATTACGAGCAGTACTTC
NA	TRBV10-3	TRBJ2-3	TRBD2	CAISESSGSADTQYF	TGTGCCATCAGTGAGTCTAGCGGGAGTGCAGATACGCAGTATTTT
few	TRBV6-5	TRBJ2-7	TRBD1	CASSPTGAPYEQYF	TGTGCCAGCAGTCCGACAGGGGCCCCCTACGAGCAGTACTTC
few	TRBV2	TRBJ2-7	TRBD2	CASSGQRTSGMEQYF	TGTGCCAGCAGTGGACAGAGGACTAGCGGCATGGAGCAGTACTTC
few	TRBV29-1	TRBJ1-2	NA	CSVEGGGPHYGYTF	TGCAGCGTTGAAGGGGGGGGCCCCCACTATGGCTACACCTTC
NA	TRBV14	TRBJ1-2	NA	CASSPLSTGPNYGYTF	TGTGCCAGCAGTCCTCTATCGACAGGCCCGAACTATGGCTACACCTTC
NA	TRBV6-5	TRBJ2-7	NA	CASSYSMLRSEQYF	TGTGCCAGCAGTTACTCGATGCTCCGGTCCGAGCAGTACTTC
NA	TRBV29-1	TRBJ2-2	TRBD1	CSVQSWTGAGGNPGELFF	TGCAGCGTCCAATCATGGACAGGGGCAGGCGGGAATCCCGGGGAGCTGTTTTTT
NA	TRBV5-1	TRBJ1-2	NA	CASSWAQGPYGYTF	TGCGCCAGCAGCTGGGCCCAGGGGCCCTATGGCTACACCTTC